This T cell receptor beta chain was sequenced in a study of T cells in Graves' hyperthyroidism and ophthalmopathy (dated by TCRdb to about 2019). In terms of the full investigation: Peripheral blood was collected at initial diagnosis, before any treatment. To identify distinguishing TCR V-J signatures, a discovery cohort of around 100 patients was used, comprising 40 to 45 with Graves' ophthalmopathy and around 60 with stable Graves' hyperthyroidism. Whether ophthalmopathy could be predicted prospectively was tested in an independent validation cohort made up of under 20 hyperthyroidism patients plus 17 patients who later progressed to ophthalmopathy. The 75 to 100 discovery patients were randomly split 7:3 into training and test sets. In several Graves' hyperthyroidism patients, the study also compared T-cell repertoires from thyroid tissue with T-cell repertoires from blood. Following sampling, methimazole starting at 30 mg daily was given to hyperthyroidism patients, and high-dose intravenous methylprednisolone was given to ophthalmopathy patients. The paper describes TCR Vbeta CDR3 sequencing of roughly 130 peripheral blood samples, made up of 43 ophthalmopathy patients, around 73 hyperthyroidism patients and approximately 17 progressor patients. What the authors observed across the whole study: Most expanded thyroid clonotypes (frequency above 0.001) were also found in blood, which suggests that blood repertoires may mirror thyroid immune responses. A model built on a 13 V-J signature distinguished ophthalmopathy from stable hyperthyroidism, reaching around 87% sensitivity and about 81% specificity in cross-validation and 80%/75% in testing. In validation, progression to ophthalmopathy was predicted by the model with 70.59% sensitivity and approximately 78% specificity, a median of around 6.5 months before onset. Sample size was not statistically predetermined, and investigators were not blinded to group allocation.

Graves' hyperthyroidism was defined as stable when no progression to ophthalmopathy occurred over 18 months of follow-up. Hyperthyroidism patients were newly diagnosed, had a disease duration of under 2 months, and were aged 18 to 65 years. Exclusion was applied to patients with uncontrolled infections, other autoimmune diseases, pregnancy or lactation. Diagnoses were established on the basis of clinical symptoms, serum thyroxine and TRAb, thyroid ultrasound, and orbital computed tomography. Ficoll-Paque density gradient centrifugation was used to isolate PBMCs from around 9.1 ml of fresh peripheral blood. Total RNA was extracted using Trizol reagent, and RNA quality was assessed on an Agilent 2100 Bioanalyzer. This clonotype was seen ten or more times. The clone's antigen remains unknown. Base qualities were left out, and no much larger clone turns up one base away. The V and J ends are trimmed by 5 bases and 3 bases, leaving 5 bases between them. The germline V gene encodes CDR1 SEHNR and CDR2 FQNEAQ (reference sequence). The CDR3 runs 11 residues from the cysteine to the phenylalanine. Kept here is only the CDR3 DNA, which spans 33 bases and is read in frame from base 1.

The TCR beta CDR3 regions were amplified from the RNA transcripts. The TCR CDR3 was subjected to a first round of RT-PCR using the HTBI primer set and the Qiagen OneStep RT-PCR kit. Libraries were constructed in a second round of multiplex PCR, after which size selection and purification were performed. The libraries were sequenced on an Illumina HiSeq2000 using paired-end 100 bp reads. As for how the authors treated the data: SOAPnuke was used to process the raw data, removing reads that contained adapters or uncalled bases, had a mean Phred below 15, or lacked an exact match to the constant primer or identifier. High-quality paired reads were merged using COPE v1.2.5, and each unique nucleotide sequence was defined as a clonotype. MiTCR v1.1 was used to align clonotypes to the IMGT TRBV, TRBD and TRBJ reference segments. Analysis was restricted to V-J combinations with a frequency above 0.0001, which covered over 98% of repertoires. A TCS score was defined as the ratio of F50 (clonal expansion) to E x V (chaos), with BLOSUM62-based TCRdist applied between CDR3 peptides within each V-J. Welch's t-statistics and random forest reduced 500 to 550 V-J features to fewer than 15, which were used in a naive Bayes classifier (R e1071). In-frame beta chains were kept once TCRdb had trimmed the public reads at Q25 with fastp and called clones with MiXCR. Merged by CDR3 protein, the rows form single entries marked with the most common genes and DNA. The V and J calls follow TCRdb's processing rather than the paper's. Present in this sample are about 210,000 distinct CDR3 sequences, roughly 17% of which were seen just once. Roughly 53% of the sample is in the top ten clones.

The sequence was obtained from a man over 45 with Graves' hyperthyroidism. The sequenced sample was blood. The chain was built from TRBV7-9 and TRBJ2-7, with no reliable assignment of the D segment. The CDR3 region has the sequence CASSEFYEQYF. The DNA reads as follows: TGTGCCAGCAGCGAATTCTACGAGCAGTACTTC.